One T cell receptor beta chain is described in this entry. In the original analysis: Estimation of nucleated cell counts was performed using reference gene primer amplification. Here immunoSEQ multiplex PCR was the method, and the copy in TCRdb shows in-frame clones only, minus some. V, J and clone size are taken as reported in that table, and D and trimming were inferred from the DNA itself. Of about 250,000 clones detected, roughly 89% appear once; the ten largest clones hold approximately 1.4%. The data derive from a study of blood T cell repertoires in COVID-19. Study in general: COVID-19 samples from acute and convalescent phases originated in the United States, Italy and Spain. From T cells, B-cell-depleted T cells, or PBMCs came the material, which was cDNA or gDNA.

This CDR3 is built from 15 residues. CDR1 LGHDT and CDR2 YNNKEL come from the germline V gene (reference sequence). Trimming left V 0 bases short and J 5 bases short, with 14 bases between. Sequences were obtained from peripheral blood. This chain connects TRBV3-1 (or the pseudogene TRBV3-2) to TRBJ2-7, with a weak D call TRBD2 (6 bases). The receptor was isolated from a woman in her thirties or forties who had recovered from COVID-19. The DNA for the CDR3 is TGTGCCAGCAGCCAAGATGTCGGAGGGAGGCACGAGCAGTACTTC. Translated, it gives CASSQDVGGRHEQYF.